This T cell receptor (beta chain) was recovered during a study of kidney transplant recipient with SARS-CoV-2 infection. TCRdb reanalysed the reads using MiXCR and keeps one entry per CDR3 protein. Found here are 200,000 to 300,000 distinct CDR3 sequences, under 35% of them singletons; the top ten hold nearly 7.5%. The CDR3 covers 13 residues. Looked up from germline, CDR1 is MNHEY and CDR2 is SVGAGI. V lost 8 bases and J 7 bases, leaving 12 bases between the germline ends. This clonotype was seen many times. This TCR came from a male patient aged 25-45 years who had COVID-19 and was a kidney transplant recipient. The graft donor may have given rise to some T cells. The chain combines TRBV6-5 with TRBJ1-6, with D possibly matching TRBD1 (6 bases). The input for sequencing was a blood sample, taken at baseline and on day 111 from a kidney transplant recipient. The CDR3 nucleotides read TGTGCCAGCCGCTTACAGGGAAATTCACCCCTCCACTTT. Residues: CASRLQGNSPLHF.